Shown below are 15 T cell receptor beta chains from a single sample sequenced in a study of blood T cell repertoires in COVID-19. Sequencing used immunoSEQ multiplex PCR; TCRdb keeps in-frame clones, though not all of them. Here the sample spans roughly 330,000 clones, roughly 82% being singletons. Source material: peripheral blood. These receptors all stem from a woman aged 50 to 65 with acute or convalescent COVID-19.

This chain connects TRBV7-3 to TRBJ1-1; D gene uncertain. The V gene lost 0 bases and the J gene lost 7 bases, with 12 bases spanning the gap. This CDR3 is 14 amino acids long. The germline V gene has CDR1 SGHTA and CDR2 FQGTGA. The CDR3 loop reads CASSLTGGSDEAFF. The CDR3 DNA is TGTGCCAGCAGCTTAACAGGCGGGAGTGATGAAGCTTTCTTT.

The V call is TRBV4-3, the J call TRBJ1-3; D not resolved. Germline assignment: CDR1 LGHNA and CDR2 YSLEER. The CDR3 loop spans 13 amino acids. The V gene lost 5 bases and the J gene lost 4 bases, with 9 bases spanning the gap. The CDR3 is CASSSTQGNTIYF. Here the CDR3 DNA reads TGCGCCAGCAGCTCGACACAGGGAAACACCATATATTTT.

V gene TRBV27 combines with J gene TRBJ2-3; tentatively, D is TRBD2 (6 bases). From germline, CDR1 is MNHEY and CDR2 SMNVEV (reference sequence). This CDR3 has 15 residues. V lost 3 bases to trimming and J lost 5 bases, with 15 bases between them. For the CDR3, the DNA is TGTGCCAGCAGTTTGACGGGACTGCCCGGAGATACGCAGTATTTT. It specifies CASSLTGLPGDTQYF.

This clone was observed a few times. V usage is TRBV18 and J usage is TRBJ1-1; 8 bases match TRBD1. The CDR3 has 16 amino acids. The V gene end was trimmed by 4 bases and the J gene end by 1 base; junction bases not matched to a gene: 8. The germline V gene encodes CDR1 KGHSH and CDR2 LQKENI. The CDR3 DNA reads TGTGCCAGCTCACTACGACAGGGGCCTTCGAACACTGAAGCTTTCTTT. Its protein product is CASSLRQGPSNTEAFF.

The chain joins TRBV14 to TRBJ2-3; D is unclear. The CDR3 length is 14 residues. CDR1 is SGHDN and CDR2 is FVKESK in the germline V gene. The ends were cut back, 2 bases at V and 0 bases at J, with 6 bases in the middle. The chain's CDR3 is CASSQRTSTDTQYF. The CDR3 DNA reads TGTGCCAGCAGCCAAAGAACTAGCACAGATACGCAGTATTTT.

The chain links TRBV24-1 to TRBJ1-4; maybe TRBD1 (6 bases). The CDR3 consists of 15 residues. Germline V CDR1 and CDR2: KGHDR, SFDVKD. Trimming took 8 bases from V and 3 from J, leaving 15 bases between them. The CDR3 spells CATTYRERPNEKLFF. The CDR3 nucleotides read TGTGCCACCACTTACAGGGAGAGGCCTAATGAAAAACTGTTTTTT.

This rearrangement joins TRBV23-1 to TRBJ2-7, with D possibly being TRBD2 (6 bases). TRBV23-1 carries the ORF label, with uncertain function. Between the trimmed V and J ends, which lost 3 bases and 2 bases, there was a span of 11 bases. The CDR3 is 14 residues long. The CDR3 bases are TGCGCCAGCAGTCACTGGGGGGAACCCTACGAGCAGTACTTC. Residues: CASSHWGEPYEQYF.

The rearrangement joins TRBV9 to TRBJ2-3, with 8 bases identical to TRBD2. This CDR3 has 17 amino acids. V shed 3 bases, J shed 0 bases, and the junction held 9 bases outside the gene matches. Per germline, CDR1 SGDLS and CDR2 YYNGEE. The chain's CDR3 is CASSGSFSGTSTDTQYF. The CDR3 DNA follows: TGTGCCAGCAGCGGCTCTTTTAGCGGGACTAGCACAGATACGCAGTATTTT.

V and J are TRBV14 and TRBJ2-1, with D possibly being TRBD1 (5 bases). With 1 base removed from V and 9 bases from J, the gap between germline ends came to 13 bases. Per germline, CDR1 SGHDN and CDR2 FVKESK. This CDR3 has 14 amino acids. The CDR3: CASSQGPQRGEQFF. As DNA, the CDR3 is TGTGCCAGCAGCCAAGGCCCCCAAAGGGGTGAGCAGTTCTTC.

The chain links TRBV5-4 to TRBJ1-2; 9 positions agree with TRBD1. Trimming cost V 0 bases and J 4 bases; bases outside gene matches: 10. This CDR3 spans 17 amino acids. Germline values: CDR1 SGHNT, CDR2 YYREEE (reference sequence). In DNA, the CDR3 is TGTGCCAGCAGCTTGGTCCGGGGGACAGGGAGTAGCTATGGCTACACCTTC. It specifies CASSLVRGTGSSYGYTF.

This clone occurred a few times. This chain uses TRBV7-3 with TRBJ2-5; D gene uncertain. The CDR3 contains 13 residues. CDR1 and CDR2 from the germline V gene are SGHTA and FQGTGA. V was trimmed by 5 bases and J by 0 bases, leaving 7 bases between them. The CDR3 sequence: CASSPSDQETQYF. CDR3 DNA sequence: TGTGCCAGCAGCCCGAGTGACCAAGAGACCCAGTACTTC. Combining the CDR3 with reference TRBV7-3 and TRBJ2-5 gives the whole variable domain GAGVSQTPSNKVTEKGKYVELRCDPISGHTALYWYRQSLGQGPEFLIYFQGTGAADDSGLPNDRFFAVRPEGSVSTLKIQRTERGDSAVYLCASSPSDQETQYFGPGTRLLVL.

Only a few counts were recorded for this clone. V gene TRBV20-1 combines with J gene TRBJ1-5; possibly TRBD1 for D (6 bases). This CDR3 comprises 13 residues. The germline V gene encodes CDR1 DFQATT and CDR2 SNEGSKA (reference sequence). Trimming removed 3 bases at V and 4 bases at J, with 10 bases between. Written as DNA, the CDR3 is TGCAGTGCTAGTAGGACAGCGAATCAGCCCCAGCATTTT. Residues: CSASRTANQPQHF.

The chain recombines TRBV6-5 with TRBJ2-7, with 8 bases lining up with TRBD2. The CDR3 is 14 amino acids. The ends lost 2 bases at V and 5 bases at J; junction bases unmatched: 5. Germline V gene sequence: CDR1 MNHEY, CDR2 SVGAGI. Here the CDR3 reads CASSYGRGADEQYF. CDR3 bases: TGTGCCAGCAGTTACGGGCGGGGGGCCGACGAGCAGTACTTC.

This chain joins TRBV2 and TRBJ1-2, with 10 bases matching TRBD1. The V and J ends lost 8 bases and 6 bases, in that order; junction bases with no gene match: 9. This CDR3 comprises 14 residues. The germline CDR1 and CDR2 sequences are SNHLY and FYNNEI. This chain's CDR3 is CASELDRGLNGYTF. Here the CDR3 DNA reads TGTGCCAGCGAGTTAGACAGGGGGCTTAATGGCTACACCTTC.

The chain is built from TRBV4-1 and TRBJ2-1; 9 bases match TRBD1. The CDR3 sequence is 15 residues long. CDR1 is MGHRA, CDR2 YSYEKL, per germline. V dropped 1 base and J dropped 3; count of bases not matched to a gene: 1. This CDR3 is CASSQGDRDYNEQFF. CDR3 nucleotides: TGCGCCAGCAGCCAAGGGGACAGGGACTACAATGAGCAGTTCTTC.